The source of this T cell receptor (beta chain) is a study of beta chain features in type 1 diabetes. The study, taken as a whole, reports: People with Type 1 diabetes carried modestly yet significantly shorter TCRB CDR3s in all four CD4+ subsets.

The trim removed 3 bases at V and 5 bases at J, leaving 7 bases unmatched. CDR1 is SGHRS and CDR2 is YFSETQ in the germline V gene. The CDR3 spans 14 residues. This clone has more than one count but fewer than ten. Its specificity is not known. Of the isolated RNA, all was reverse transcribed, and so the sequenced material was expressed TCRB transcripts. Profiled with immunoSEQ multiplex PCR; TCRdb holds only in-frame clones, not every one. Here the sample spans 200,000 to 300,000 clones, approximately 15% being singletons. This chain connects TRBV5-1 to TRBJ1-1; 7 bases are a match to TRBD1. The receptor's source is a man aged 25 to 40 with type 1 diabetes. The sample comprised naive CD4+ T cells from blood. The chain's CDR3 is CASSWVRGQTEAFF. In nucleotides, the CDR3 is TGCGCCAGCAGCTGGGTAAGGGGGCAAACTGAAGCTTTCTTT. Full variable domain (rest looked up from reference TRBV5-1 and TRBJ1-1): KAGVTQTPRYLIKTRGQQVTLSCSPISGHRSVSWYQQTPGQGLQFLFEYFSETQRNKGNFPGRFSGRQFSNSRSEMNVSTLELGDSALYLCASSWVRGQTEAFFGQGTRLTVV.